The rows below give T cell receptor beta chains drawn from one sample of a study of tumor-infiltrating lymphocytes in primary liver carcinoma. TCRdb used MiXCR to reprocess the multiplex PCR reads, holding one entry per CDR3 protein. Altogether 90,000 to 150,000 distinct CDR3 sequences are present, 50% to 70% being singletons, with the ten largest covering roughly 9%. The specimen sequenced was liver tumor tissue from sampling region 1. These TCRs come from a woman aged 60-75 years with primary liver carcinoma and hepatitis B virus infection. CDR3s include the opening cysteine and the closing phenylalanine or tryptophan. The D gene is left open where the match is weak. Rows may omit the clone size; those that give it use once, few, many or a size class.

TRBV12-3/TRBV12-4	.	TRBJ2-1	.	CASSRRHEQFF	TGCGCCAGCAGTCGACGGCATGAGCAGTTCTTC
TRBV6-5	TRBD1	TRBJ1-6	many	CASRIRDRPSPLHF	TGTGCCAGCAGGATCCGGGACAGGCCTTCACCCCTCCACTTT
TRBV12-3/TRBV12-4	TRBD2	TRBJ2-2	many	CASSLERGNTGELFF	TGTGCCAGCAGTTTAGAGCGGGGGAACACCGGGGAGCTGTTTTTT
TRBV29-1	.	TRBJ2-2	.	CSVVGKTRDTEELFF	TGCAGCGTTGTGGGAAAGACTAGAGACACCGAGGAGCTGTTTTTT
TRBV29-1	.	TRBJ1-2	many	CSVEALNRQFFYTF	TGCAGCGTTGAGGCCCTTAATCGACAGTTCTTCTACACCTTC
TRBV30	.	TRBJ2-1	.	CAWSLGGPREQFF	TGTGCCTGGAGTTTAGGAGGGCCTAGGGAGCAGTTCTTC
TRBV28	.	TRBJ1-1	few	CASSTQQGRTEAFF	TGTGCCAGCAGTACCCAGCAGGGCCGCACTGAAGCTTTCTTT
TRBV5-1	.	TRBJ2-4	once	CASSLGAGRVENIQYF	TGCGCCAGCAGCTTGGGGGCAGGGAGAGTCGAAAACATTCAGTACTTC
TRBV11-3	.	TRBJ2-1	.	CTSSRTSRSGHERFF	TGTACCAGCAGCCGCACTAGCAGGAGTGGGCATGAGCGGTTCTTC
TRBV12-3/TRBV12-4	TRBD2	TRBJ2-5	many	CASSLGTSGRAGETQYF	TGTGCCAGCAGTTTAGGGACTAGCGGGAGGGCCGGTGAGACCCAGTACTTC
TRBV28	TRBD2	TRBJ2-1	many	CASNLLASVSNEQFF	TGTGCCAGCAATCTACTAGCGTCCGTCAGCAATGAGCAGTTCTTC
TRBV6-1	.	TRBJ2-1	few	CASRGQGSSSYNEQFF	TGTGCCAGCAGGGGTCAGGGTAGTAGCTCCTACAATGAGCAGTTCTTC
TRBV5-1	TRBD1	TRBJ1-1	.	CASSLPRQGQNTEAFF	TGCGCCAGCAGCTTGCCGAGACAGGGGCAGAACACTGAAGCTTTCTTT
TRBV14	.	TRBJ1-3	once	CASGQDRGNTIYF	TGTGCCAGCGGCCAAGACAGGGGAAACACCATATATTTT
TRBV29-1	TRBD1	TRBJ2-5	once	CCVARQGETQYF	TGCTGCGTTGCCCGACAGGGGGAGACTCAGTACTTC
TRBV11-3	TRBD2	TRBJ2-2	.	CASSGRAVSGERFF	TGTGCCAGTAGCGGGAGGGCGGTGTCCGGGGAGCGGTTTTTT
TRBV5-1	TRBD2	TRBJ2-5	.	CASSLTLAGDTETQCF	TGCGCCAGCAGCCTCACGCTAGCGGGAGATACGGAGACCCAGTGCTTC
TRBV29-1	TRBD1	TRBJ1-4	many	CSVKTGGREKLFF	TGCAGCGTCAAGACAGGGGGCAGAGAAAAACTGTTTTTT
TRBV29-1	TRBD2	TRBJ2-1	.	CSGRTSGNEQFF	TGTAGCGGTAGGACTAGCGGCAATGAGCAGTTCTTC